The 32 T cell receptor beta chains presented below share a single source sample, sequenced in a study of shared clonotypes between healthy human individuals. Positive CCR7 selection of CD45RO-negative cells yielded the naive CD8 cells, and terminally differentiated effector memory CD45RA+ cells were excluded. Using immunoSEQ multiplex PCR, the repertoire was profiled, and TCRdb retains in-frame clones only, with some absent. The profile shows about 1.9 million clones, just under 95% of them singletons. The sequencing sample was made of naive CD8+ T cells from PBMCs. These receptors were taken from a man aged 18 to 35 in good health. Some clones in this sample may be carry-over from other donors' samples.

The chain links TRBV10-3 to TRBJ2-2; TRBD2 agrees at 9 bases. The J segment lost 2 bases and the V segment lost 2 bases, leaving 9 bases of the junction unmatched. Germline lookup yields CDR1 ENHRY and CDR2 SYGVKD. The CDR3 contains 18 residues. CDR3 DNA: TGTGCCATCAGTGAGCTCCTCCTGACTAGCGGAAACACCGGGGAGCTGTTTTTT. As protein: CAISELLLTSGNTGELFF.

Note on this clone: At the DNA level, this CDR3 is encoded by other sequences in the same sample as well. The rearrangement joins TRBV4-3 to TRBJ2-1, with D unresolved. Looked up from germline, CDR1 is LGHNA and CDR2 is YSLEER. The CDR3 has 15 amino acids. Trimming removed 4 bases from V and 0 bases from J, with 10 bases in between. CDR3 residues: CASSPDTSSYNEQFF. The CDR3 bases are TGCGCCAGCAGCCCCGACACCAGCTCCTACAATGAGCAGTTCTTC.

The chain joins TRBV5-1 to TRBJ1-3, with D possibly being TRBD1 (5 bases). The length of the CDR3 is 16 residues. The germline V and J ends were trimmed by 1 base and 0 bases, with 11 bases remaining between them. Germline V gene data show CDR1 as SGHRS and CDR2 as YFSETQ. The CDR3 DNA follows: TGCGCCAGCAGCTTGAGTGTCGGGGCCTCTGGAAACACCATATATTTT. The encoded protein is CASSLSVGASGNTIYF. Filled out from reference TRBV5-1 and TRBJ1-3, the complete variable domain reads KAGVTQTPRYLIKTRGQQVTLSCSPISGHRSVSWYQQTPGQGLQFLFEYFSETQRNKGNFPGRFSGRQFSNSRSEMNVSTLELGDSALYLCASSLSVGASGNTIYFGEGSWLTVV.

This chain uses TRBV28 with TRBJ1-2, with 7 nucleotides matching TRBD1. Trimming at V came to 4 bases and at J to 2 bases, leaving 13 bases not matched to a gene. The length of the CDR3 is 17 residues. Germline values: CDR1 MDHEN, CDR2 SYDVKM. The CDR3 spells CASSSPEQGITNYGYTF. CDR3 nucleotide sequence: TGTGCCAGCAGTTCCCCGGAACAGGGGATTACGAACTATGGCTACACCTTC.

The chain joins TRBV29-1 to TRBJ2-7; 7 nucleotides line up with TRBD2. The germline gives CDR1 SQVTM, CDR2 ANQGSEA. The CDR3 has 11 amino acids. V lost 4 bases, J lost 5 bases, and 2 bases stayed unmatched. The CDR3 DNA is TGCAGCGTTGTGAGCGGGAACGAGCAGTACTTC. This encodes CSVVSGNEQYF.

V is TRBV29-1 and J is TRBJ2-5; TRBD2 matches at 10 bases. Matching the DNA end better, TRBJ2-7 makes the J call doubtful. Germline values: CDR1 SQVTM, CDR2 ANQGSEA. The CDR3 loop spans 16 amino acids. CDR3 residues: CSVELRTSGTSYEQYF. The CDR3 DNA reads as TGCAGCGTTGAATTACGGACTAGCGGTACCTCCTACGAGCAGTACTTC.

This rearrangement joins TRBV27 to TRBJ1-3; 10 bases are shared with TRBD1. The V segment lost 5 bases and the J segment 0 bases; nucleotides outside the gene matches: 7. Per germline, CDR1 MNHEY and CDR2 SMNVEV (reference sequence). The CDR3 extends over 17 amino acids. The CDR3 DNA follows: TGTGCCAGCAGTCCGCGCGGACAGGGGGACTCTGGAAACACCATATATTTT. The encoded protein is CASSPRGQGDSGNTIYF.

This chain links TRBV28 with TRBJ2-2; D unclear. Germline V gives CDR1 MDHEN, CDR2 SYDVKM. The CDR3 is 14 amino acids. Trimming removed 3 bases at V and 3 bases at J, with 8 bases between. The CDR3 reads CASSFAEYTGELFF. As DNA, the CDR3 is TGTGCCAGCAGTTTCGCGGAGTACACCGGGGAGCTGTTTTTT.

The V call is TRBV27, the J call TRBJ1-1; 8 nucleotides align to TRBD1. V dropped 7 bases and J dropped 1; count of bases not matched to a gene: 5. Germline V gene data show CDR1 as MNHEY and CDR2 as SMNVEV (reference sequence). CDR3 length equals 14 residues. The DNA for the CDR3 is TGTGCCAGCACCCTGGGACAGGCGAACACTGAAGCTTTCTTT. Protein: CASTLGQANTEAFF.

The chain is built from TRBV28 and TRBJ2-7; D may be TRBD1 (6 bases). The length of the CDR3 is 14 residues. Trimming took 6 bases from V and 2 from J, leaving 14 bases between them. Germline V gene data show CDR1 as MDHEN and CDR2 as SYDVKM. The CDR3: CASRPGDVTYEQYF. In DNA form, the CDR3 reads TGTGCCAGCAGACCAGGGGATGTGACCTACGAGCAGTACTTC.

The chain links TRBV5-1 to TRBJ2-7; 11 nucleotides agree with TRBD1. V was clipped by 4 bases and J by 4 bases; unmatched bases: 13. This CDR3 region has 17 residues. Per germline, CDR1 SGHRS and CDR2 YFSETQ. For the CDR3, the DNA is TGCGCCAGCAGCGACTACCCCGGGACAGGGGGGGGATACGAGCAGTACTTC. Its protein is CASSDYPGTGGGYEQYF.

The CDR3 reads CASSSTSGRAHFEQYF. CDR3 in DNA: TGTGCCAGCAGTTCCACTAGCGGGAGGGCTCACTTCGAGCAGTACTTC. The chain is built from TRBV28 and TRBJ2-7; 13 bases line up with TRBD2. This CDR3 spans 16 amino acids. V shed 4 bases and J 6 bases; nucleotides not matched to a gene: 9. Germline values: CDR1 MDHEN, CDR2 SYDVKM.

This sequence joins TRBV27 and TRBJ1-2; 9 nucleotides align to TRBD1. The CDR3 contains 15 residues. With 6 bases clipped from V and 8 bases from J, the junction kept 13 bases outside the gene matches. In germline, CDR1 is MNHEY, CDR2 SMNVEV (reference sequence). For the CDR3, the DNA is TGTGCCAGCAGCTCAAGACAGGGGGTAACCAAGGGCTACACCTTC. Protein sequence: CASSSRQGVTKGYTF.

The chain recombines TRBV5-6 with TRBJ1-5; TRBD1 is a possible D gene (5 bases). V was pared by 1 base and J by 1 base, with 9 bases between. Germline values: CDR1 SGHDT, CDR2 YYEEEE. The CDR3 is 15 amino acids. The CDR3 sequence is CASSLSRGSNQPQHF. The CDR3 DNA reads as TGTGCCAGCAGCTTGAGTCGGGGGAGCAATCAGCCCCAGCATTTT.

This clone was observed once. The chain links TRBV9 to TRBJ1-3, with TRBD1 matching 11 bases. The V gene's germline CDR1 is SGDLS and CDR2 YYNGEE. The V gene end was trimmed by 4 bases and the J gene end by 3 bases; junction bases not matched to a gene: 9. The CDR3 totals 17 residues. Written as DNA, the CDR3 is TGTGCCAGCAGCCTCGACCGGACAGGGGGCTTTGGAAACACCATATATTTT. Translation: CASSLDRTGGFGNTIYF.

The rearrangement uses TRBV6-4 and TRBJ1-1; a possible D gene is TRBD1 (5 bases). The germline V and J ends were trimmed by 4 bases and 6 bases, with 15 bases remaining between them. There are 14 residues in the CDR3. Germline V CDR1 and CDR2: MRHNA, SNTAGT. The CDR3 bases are TGTGCCAGCAGTGTCGGACAAGGCGTATCTGAAGCTTTCTTT. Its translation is CASSVGQGVSEAFF.

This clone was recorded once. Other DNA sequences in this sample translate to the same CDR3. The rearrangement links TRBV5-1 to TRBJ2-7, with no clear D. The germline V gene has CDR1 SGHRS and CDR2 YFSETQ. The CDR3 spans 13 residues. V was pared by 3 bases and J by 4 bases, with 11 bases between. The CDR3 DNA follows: TGCGCCAGCAGCTCGGACGGTACGTACGAGCAGTACTTC. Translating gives CASSSDGTYEQYF.

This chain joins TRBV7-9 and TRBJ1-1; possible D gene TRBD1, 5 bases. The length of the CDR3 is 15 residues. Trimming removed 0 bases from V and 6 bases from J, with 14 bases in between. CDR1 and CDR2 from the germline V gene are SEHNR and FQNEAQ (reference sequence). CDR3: CASSLAGVLGPEAFF. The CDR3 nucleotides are TGTGCCAGCAGCTTAGCGGGGGTTTTAGGGCCTGAAGCTTTCTTT.

The CDR3 nucleotides are TGTGCCAGCTGTAATCAATTAGACAATGAGCAGTTCTTC. Translating it yields CASCNQLDNEQFF. V gene TRBV5-4 combines with J gene TRBJ2-1, with D unclear. Germline CDR1 and CDR2: SGHNT and YYREEE (reference sequence). The CDR3 is 13 amino acids. V lost 7 bases and J lost 5, with 13 bases in between.

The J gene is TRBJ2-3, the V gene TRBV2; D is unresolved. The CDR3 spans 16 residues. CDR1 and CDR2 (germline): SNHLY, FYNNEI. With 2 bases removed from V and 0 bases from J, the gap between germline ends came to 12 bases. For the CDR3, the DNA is TGTGCCAGCAGTGAAATACGAACAGATAGCACAGATACGCAGTATTTT. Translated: CASSEIRTDSTDTQYF.

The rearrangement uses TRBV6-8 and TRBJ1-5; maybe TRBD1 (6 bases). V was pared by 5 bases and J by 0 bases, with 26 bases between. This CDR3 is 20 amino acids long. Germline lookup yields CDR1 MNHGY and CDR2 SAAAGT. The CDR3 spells CASSPNKPYREGNSNQPQHF. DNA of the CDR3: TGTGCCAGCAGTCCTAATAAACCCTACAGGGAGGGTAATAGCAATCAGCCCCAGCATTTT.

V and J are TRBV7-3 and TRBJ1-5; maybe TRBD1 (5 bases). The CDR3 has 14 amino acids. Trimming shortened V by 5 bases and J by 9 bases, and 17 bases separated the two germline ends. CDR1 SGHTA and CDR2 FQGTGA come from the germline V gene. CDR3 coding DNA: TGTGCCAGCAGCGAAGACATCGTTGGGGGGCCCCAGCATTTT. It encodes CASSEDIVGGPQHF.

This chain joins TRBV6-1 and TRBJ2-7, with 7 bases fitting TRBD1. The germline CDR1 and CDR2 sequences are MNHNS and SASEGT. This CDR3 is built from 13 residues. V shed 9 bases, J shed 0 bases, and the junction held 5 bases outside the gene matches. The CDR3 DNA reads TGTGCCAGTTCTGACAGGGTCTCCTACGAGCAGTACTTC. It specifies CASSDRVSYEQYF.

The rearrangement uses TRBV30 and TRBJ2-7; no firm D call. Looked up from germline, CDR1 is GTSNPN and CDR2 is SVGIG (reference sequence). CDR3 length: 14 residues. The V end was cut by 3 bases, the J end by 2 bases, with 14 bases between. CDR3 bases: TGTGCCTGGAGCATAATAGACGGACCCTACGAGCAGTACTTC. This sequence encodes CAWSIIDGPYEQYF.

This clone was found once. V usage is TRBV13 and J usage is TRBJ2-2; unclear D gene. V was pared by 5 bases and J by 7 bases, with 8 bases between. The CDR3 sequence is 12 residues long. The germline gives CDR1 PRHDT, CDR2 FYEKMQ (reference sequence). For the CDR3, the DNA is TGTGCCAGCAGCCGCCGACGCGGGGAGCTGTTTTTT. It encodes CASSRRRGELFF.

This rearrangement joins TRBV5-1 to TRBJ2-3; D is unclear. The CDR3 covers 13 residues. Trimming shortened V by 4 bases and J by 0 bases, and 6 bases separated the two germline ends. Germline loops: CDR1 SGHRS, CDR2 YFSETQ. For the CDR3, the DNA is TGCGCCAGCAGCACACAAAGCACAGATACGCAGTATTTT. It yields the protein CASSTQSTDTQYF.

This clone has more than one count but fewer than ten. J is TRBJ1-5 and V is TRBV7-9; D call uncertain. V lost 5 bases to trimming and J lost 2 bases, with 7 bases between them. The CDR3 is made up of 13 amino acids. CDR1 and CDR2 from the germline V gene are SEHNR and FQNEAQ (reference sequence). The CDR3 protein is CASSASGNQPQHF. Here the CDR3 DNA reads TGTGCCAGCAGCGCGTCGGGCAATCAGCCCCAGCATTTT.

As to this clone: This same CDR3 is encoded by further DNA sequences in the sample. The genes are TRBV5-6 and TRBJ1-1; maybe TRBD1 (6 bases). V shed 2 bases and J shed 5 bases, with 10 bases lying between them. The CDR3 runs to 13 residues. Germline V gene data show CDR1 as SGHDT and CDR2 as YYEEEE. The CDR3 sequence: CASSLRGGTEAFF. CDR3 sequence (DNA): TGTGCCAGCAGCTTACGAGGGGGGACTGAAGCTTTCTTT.

CDR3 protein: CATSRLAGEADTQYF. CDR3 DNA sequence: TGTGCCACCAGCAGACTAGCGGGAGAGGCAGATACGCAGTATTTT. This chain joins TRBV15 and TRBJ2-3; 10 nucleotides match TRBD2. Trimming took 2 bases from V and 4 from J; bases not matched to a gene: 3. The CDR3 consists of 15 residues. Germline CDR1 LNHNV, CDR2 YYDKDF (reference sequence).

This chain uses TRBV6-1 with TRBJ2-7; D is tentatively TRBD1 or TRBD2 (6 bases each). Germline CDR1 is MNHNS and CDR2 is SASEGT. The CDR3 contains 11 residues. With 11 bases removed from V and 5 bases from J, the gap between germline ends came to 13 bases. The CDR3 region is CAAKGGNEQYF. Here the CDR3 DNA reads TGTGCCGCGAAGGGGGGTAACGAGCAGTACTTC.

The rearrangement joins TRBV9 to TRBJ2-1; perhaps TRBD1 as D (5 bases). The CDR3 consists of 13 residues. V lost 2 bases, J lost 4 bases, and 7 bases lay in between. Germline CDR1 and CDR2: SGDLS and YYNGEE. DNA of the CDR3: TGTGCCAGCAGCGTCAGGGTTTACAATGAGCAGTTCTTC. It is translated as CASSVRVYNEQFF.

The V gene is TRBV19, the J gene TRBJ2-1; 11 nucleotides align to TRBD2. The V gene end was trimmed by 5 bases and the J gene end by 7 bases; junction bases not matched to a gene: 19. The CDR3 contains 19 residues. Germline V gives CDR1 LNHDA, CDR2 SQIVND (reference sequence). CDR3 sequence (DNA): TGTGCCAGTAGTGAACTAGCGGGAGTAAGTATTGGACTGAGTAATGAGCAGTTCTTC. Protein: CASSELAGVSIGLSNEQFF.